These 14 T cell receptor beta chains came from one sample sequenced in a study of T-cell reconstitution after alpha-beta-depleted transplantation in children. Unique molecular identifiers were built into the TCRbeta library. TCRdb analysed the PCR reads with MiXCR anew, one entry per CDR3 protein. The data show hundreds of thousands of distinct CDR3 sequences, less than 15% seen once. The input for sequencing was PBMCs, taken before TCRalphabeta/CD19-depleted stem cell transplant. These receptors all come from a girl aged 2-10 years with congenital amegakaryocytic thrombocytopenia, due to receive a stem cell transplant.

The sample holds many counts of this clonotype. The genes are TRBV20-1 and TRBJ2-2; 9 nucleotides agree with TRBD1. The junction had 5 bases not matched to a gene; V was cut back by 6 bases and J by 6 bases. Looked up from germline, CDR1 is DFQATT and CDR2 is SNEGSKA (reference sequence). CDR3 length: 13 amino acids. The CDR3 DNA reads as TGCAGTGCCCGGGACAGGGCCGCCGGGGAGCTGTTTTTT. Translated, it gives CSARDRAAGELFF.

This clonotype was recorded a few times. In nucleotides, the CDR3 is TGTGCCAGCAGCTCAGGGGGCAATTCACCCCTCCACTTT. This gives the protein CASSSGGNSPLHF. V gene TRBV5-6 combines with J gene TRBJ1-6, with TRBD1 identical over 8 bases. This CDR3 is built from 13 residues. V was clipped by 3 bases and J by 7 bases; unmatched bases: 0. Germline values: CDR1 SGHDT, CDR2 YYEEEE.

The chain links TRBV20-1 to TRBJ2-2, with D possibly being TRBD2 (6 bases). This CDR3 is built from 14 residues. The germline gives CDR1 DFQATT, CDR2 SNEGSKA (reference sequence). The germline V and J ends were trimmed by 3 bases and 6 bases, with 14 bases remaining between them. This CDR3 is CSASRTWGAGELFF. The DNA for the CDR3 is TGCAGTGCTAGCCGAACGTGGGGGGCCGGGGAGCTGTTTTTT.

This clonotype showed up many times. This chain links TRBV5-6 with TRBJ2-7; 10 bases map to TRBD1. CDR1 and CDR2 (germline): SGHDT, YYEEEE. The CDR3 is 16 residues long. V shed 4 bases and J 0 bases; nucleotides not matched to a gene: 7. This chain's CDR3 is CASSILGQGSSYEQYF. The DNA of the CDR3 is TGTGCCAGCAGCATATTGGGACAGGGGAGCTCCTACGAGCAGTACTTC.

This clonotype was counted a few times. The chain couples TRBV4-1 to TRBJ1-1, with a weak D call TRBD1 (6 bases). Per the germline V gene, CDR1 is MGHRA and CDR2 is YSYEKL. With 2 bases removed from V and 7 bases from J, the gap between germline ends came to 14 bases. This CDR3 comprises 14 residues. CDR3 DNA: TGCGCCAGCAGCCAACCCGGGACACGAGTTGAAGCTTTCTTT. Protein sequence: CASSQPGTRVEAFF.

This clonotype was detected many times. DNA for the CDR3: TGCAGTGCTAGTACGGCTAGCGGGAGTGGTCCTGAGCAGTTCTTC. Protein sequence: CSASTASGSGPEQFF. This chain connects TRBV20-1 to TRBJ2-1; 10 bases align to TRBD2. Germline CDR1 is DFQATT and CDR2 is SNEGSKA (reference sequence). The length of the CDR3 is 15 residues. After removal of 3 bases from V and 9 bases from J, the junction contained 11 bases not matched to a gene.

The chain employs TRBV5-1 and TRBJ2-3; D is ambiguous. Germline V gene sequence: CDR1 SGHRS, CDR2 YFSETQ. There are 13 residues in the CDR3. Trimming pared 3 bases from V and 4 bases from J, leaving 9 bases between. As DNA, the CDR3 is TGCGCCAGCAGCTCGGCGAGGCCAGATACGCAGTATTTT. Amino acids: CASSSARPDTQYF.

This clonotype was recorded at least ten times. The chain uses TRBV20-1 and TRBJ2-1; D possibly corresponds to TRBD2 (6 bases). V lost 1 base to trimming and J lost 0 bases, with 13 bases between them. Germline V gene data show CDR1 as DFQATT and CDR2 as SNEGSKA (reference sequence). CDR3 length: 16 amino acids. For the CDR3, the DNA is TGCAGTGCTAGAGGATTAGCGGATAGCTCCTACAATGAGCAGTTCTTC. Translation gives CSARGLADSSYNEQFF.

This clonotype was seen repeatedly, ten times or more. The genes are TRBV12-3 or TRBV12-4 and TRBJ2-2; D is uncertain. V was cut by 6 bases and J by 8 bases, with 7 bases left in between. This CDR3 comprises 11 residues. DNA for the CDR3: TGTGCCAGCAGCGTGGTTGGGGAGCTGTTTTTT. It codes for CASSVVGELFF.

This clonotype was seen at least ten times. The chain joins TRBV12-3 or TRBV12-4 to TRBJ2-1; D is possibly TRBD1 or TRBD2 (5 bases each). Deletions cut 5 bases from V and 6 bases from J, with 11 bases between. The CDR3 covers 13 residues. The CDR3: CASSPGPTNEQFF. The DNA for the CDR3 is TGTGCCAGCAGTCCGGGACCAACCAATGAGCAGTTCTTC.

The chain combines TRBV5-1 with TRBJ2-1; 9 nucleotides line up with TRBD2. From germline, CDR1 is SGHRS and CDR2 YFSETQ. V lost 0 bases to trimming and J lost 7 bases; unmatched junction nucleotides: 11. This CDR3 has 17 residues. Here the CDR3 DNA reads TGCGCCAGCAGCTTGGTCGACACCACTAGCGGGCCTAATGAGCAGTTCTTC. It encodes CASSLVDTTSGPNEQFF. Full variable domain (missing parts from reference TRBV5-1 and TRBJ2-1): KAGVTQTPRYLIKTRGQQVTLSCSPISGHRSVSWYQQTPGQGLQFLFEYFSETQRNKGNFPGRFSGRQFSNSRSEMNVSTLELGDSALYLCASSLVDTTSGPNEQFFGPGTRLTVL.

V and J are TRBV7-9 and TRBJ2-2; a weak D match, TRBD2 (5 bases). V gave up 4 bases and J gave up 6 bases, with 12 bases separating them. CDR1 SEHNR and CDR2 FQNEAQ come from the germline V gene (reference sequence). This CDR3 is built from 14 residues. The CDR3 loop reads CASSSGLLAGELFF. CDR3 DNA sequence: TGTGCCAGCAGCTCTGGACTGCTCGCCGGGGAGCTGTTTTTT.

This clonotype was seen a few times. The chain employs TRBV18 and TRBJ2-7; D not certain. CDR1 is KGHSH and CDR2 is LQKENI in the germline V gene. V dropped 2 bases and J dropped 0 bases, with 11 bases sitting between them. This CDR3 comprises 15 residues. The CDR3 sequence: CASSPRSANSYEQYF. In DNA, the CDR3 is TGTGCCAGCTCACCAAGATCAGCGAACTCCTACGAGCAGTACTTC.

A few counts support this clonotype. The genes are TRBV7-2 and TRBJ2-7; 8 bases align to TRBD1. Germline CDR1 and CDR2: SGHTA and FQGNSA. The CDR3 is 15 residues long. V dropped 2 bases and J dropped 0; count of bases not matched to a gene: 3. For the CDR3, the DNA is TGTGCCAGCAGCTTAACCGGACAGGGCTCCTACGAGCAGTACTTC. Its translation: CASSLTGQGSYEQYF.